Presented here are 15 T cell receptor beta chains from one specimen sequenced in a study of early T cells in non-severe SARS-CoV-2 infection. TCRdb recomputed calls from the 5' RACE reads with MiXCR, one row per CDR3 protein. This table holds 57,000 or so distinct CDR3 sequences, roughly 5.3% found once. Sequencing used whole blood. The receptor set was obtained from an adult who was a healthcare worker with PCR-confirmed SARS-CoV-2 infection or an uninfected control (not recorded which).

This clonotype was counted at least ten times. V usage is TRBV20-1 and J usage is TRBJ1-2, with 7 bases that match TRBD1. Germline V gives CDR1 DFQATT, CDR2 SNEGSKA (reference sequence). The CDR3 loop spans 12 amino acids. The V gene end was trimmed by 3 bases and the J gene end by 7 bases; junction bases not matched to a gene: 5. The CDR3 DNA reads TGCAGTGCTAGCGAGAACAGGGGTGGCTACACCTTC. Translating gives CSASENRGGYTF.

Ten or more counts support this clonotype. This chain uses TRBV19 with TRBJ2-1; D gene ambiguous. Looked up from germline, CDR1 is LNHDA and CDR2 is SQIVND (reference sequence). CDR3 length equals 14 residues. V lost 9 bases and J 0 bases, leaving 12 bases between the germline ends. CDR3 residues: CASGMSVSYNEQFF. CDR3 nucleotides: TGTGCCAGCGGCATGAGTGTCTCCTACAATGAGCAGTTCTTC.

In its sample, this clonotype was seen many times. The chain uses TRBV10-3 and TRBJ1-2, with D unclear. This CDR3 is 11 amino acids long. Trimming cost V 3 bases and J 6 bases, with 5 bases left between them. Per the germline V gene, CDR1 is ENHRY and CDR2 is SYGVKD. DNA for the CDR3: TGTGCCATCAGTGAAGTTAATGGCTACACCTTC. The encoded protein is CAISEVNGYTF.

The chain carries TRBV9 and TRBJ2-5, with TRBD2 matching over 9 bases. The germline CDR1 and CDR2 sequences are SGDLS and YYNGEE. V lost 3 bases and J lost 7; bases outside the gene matches: 10. This CDR3 is 15 amino acids long. The CDR3 DNA reads TGTGCCAGCAGCGGAGGCCCCGGGACTAGCCGGACCCAGTACTTC. Encoded protein: CASSGGPGTSRTQYF.

On this clonotype itself: This could be a read error, since a much larger clone is one nucleotide away. This rearrangement joins TRBV5-4 to TRBJ1-1; D not certain. From germline, CDR1 is SGHNT and CDR2 YYREEE (reference sequence). This CDR3 region has 12 residues. The V end was cut by 1 base, the J end by 6 bases, with 7 bases between. CDR3 protein: CASSLKQAEAFF. The CDR3 DNA reads TGTGCCAGCAGCTTGAAGCAGGCTGAAGCTTTCTTT.

V is TRBV6-5 and J is TRBJ1-1, with TRBD1 identical over 7 bases. From germline, CDR1 is MNHEY and CDR2 SVGAGI. The CDR3 has 14 residues. With 7 bases clipped from V and 1 base from J, the junction kept 6 bases outside the gene matches. CDR3 protein: CASNPRTGNTEAFF. The CDR3 region has the DNA TGTGCCAGCAACCCCAGGACAGGGAACACTGAAGCTTTCTTT.

This clonotype has more than one count but fewer than ten. The chain recombines TRBV4-3 with TRBJ2-2; D is undetermined. This CDR3 has 15 amino acids. Germline V gives CDR1 LGHNA, CDR2 YSLEER. Deletions cut 0 bases from V and 3 bases from J, with 8 bases between. Here the CDR3 reads CASSQDLSDTGELFF. In nucleotides, the CDR3 is TGCGCCAGCAGCCAAGATTTATCGGACACCGGGGAGCTGTTTTTT.

This chain connects TRBV19 to TRBJ1-1, with D possibly matching TRBD1 (6 bases). The CDR3 runs to 15 residues. Trimming pared 2 bases from V and 1 base from J, leaving 11 bases between. Germline lookup yields CDR1 LNHDA and CDR2 SQIVND (reference sequence). The CDR3 DNA is TGTGCCAGTAGTATAAACCGGGACACGAACACTGAAGCTTTCTTT. Translation gives CASSINRDTNTEAFF.

This clonotype was seen repeatedly, ten times or more. The V call is TRBV29-1, the J call TRBJ2-1; 10 nucleotides align to TRBD2. The CDR3 has 14 amino acids. Losses at the gene ends were 6 bases for V and 7 bases for J; bases not matched to a gene: 9. CDR1 and CDR2 (germline): SQVTM, ANQGSEA. The CDR3 is CSVISASGGNEQFF. CDR3 nucleotide sequence: TGCAGCGTCATCTCGGCTAGCGGGGGTAATGAGCAGTTCTTC.

J is TRBJ1-2 and V is TRBV29-1; 9 bases match TRBD1. This CDR3 has 13 amino acids. J gave up 7 bases and V 6 bases, and 9 bases lay outside the gene matches. Germline loops: CDR1 SQVTM, CDR2 ANQGSEA. CDR3 DNA sequence: TGCAGCGTACTGGACAGGGGTGATCGTGGCTACACCTTC. Translation gives CSVLDRGDRGYTF. The full variable domain, with the rest looked up from reference TRBV29-1 and TRBJ1-2, is SAVISQKPSRDICQRGTSLTIQCQVDSQVTMMFWYRQQPGQSLTLIATANQGSEATYESGFVIDKFPISRPNLTFSTLTVSNMSPEDSSIYLCSVLDRGDRGYTFGSGTRLTVV.

The chain couples TRBV6-6 to TRBJ1-1, with a weak D call TRBD1 (6 bases). The CDR3 consists of 13 residues. Per germline, CDR1 MNHNY and CDR2 SVGAGI (reference sequence). V lost 2 bases, J lost 11 bases, and 15 bases lay in between. CDR3 bases: TGTGCCAGCAGTTACCCCAGACAGGTCCGGGCTTTCTTT. Protein: CASSYPRQVRAFF.

This clonotype was observed many times. The chain uses TRBV7-9 and TRBJ1-5, with D maybe TRBD1 (6 bases). V lost 4 bases and J lost 7, with 14 bases in between. This CDR3 contains 14 residues. Per germline, CDR1 SEHNR and CDR2 FQNEAQ (reference sequence). The CDR3 spells CASSSQGGRQPQHF. For the CDR3, the DNA is TGTGCCAGCAGCTCACAAGGGGGAAGGCAGCCCCAGCATTTT.

The table lists this clonotype with a few counts. J is TRBJ2-4 and V is TRBV12-3 or TRBV12-4; 15 nucleotides match TRBD2. The CDR3 totals 16 residues. V was pared by 6 bases and J by 9 bases, with 9 bases of the junction left unmatched. CDR3 nucleotide sequence: TGTGCCAGCAGCCCCCGGACTAGCGGGAGGGCCGGCATTCAGTACTTC. Its translation: CASSPRTSGRAGIQYF.

This clonotype was picked up many times. This chain connects TRBV12-3 or TRBV12-4 to TRBJ2-7; D gene unclear. Trimming took off 6 bases at V and 2 bases at J, with 8 bases between the two ends. The CDR3 loop spans 12 amino acids. The chain's CDR3 is CASRGTPYEQYF. CDR3 DNA sequence: TGTGCCAGCAGAGGTACCCCCTACGAGCAGTACTTC.

The chain uses TRBV6-5 and TRBJ1-3, with 7 bases fitting TRBD1. From germline, CDR1 is MNHEY and CDR2 SVGAGI. This CDR3 contains 15 residues. V shed 7 bases and J 4 bases; nucleotides not matched to a gene: 10. CDR3 sequence (DNA): TGTGCCAGCATGACAGGGCGAGTTACAGGAAACACCATATATTTT. This sequence encodes CASMTGRVTGNTIYF.